The source of this T cell receptor beta chain is a study of PD-1 blockade in mismatch repair-deficient tumors. Overall study: Enrolled about 2012-2016, patients had progressing, pretreated mismatch repair-deficient cancers of about a dozen types.

The study's findings and limits: Tumor-resident clones, often absent from pretreatment blood, expanded after pembrolizumab and then contracted.

Generated by immunoSEQ multiplex PCR, the TCRdb table keeps only in-frame clones and is missing some. The sample lists approximately 100,000 clones, roughly four fifths seen once, with about 6.3% in the top ten. PCR or immunohistochemistry showed mismatch repair deficiency in every enrolled patient. TCRs were sequenced from a few patients responding to pembrolizumab. A word on this clone: The antigen remains unidentified.

The germline gives CDR1 SGDLS, CDR2 YYNGEE. This CDR3 has 13 amino acids. The junction had 3 bases not matched to a gene; V was cut back by 3 bases and J by 7 bases. The source of this sequence is an adult with mismatch repair-deficient cancer. The V gene is TRBV9, the J gene TRBJ2-1; 8 bases line up with TRBD1. The sample was peripheral blood, taken roughly 35 weeks after starting pembrolizumab. In DNA form, the CDR3 reads TGTGCCAGCAGCGACAGGGGGAGGAATGAGCAGTTCTTC. Residues: CASSDRGRNEQFF.